What follows describes a single TCR beta chain. Its antigen is unknown. No base qualities exist here, and no much larger clone lies one base off it. The data derive from a study of post-analysis software for immune sequencing data (dated by TCRdb to the mid-2010s). About the full investigation: Relapsing-remitting, secondary progressive and progressive-relapsing multiple sclerosis were recorded as disease courses, and subtype annotation was lacking for some patients. The patient repertoires were set against 11 previously published healthy control repertoires from donors whose ages ranged from roughly 6 to 27 years. A subset of samples was prepared in parallel using single-end sample barcoding, then pooled and co-amplified after Illumina adapter ligation.

Summary of the overall study and its limitations: The multiple sclerosis patient group was slightly younger than the control group. When samples were clustered directly using the F measure, samples prepared in the same batch co-clustered strongly, which prompted a batch-effect correction. Compared with controls, multiple sclerosis patients had significantly lower normalized Chao1 diversity, a finding suggesting substantial peripheral T-cell clonal expansion. Patients showed significantly higher frequencies than controls for five TRBV segments, among them TRBV5-6, TRBV5-1 and TRBV20-1.

Measured from the cysteine to the phenylalanine, the CDR3 is 17 residues long. CDR3 DNA is the only sequence kept; it has 51 bases, read in frame from the first base. Trimming removed 4 bases from V and 3 bases from J; the gene matches leave 14 bases unexplained. Looking up the germline V gene yields CDR1 SGHRS and CDR2 YFSETQ. Library preparation was by PCR. TCRdb names Illumina HiSeq 2500 as the instrument used. Unique molecular identifiers were incorporated into TCR beta cDNA libraries to reduce PCR and sequencing biases. Every 1 to 10 million input T cells yielded around 500,000 cDNA molecules, meaning each molecule approximated one T cell. The same protocol used for the earlier healthy control dataset was applied to prepare and sequence the patient libraries. Within a given batch, samples were prepared together, multiplexed and sequenced on the same HiSeq lane. In the source study's methods: MIGEC was used to process the raw barcoded reads, and molecular identifier groups with only a single read were discarded before consensus assembly and CDR3 extraction. VDJtools was used for post-analysis of the clonotype tables, with diversity normalized by down-sampling every dataset to the smallest sample size. To correct batch-related cross-sample contamination, repertoire overlap clustering matched CDR3 amino acid sequences but not nucleotide sequences. TCRdb trimmed public reads at Q25 via fastp, called clones via MiXCR and kept in-frame beta chains. CDR3 protein duplicates are merged, each entry listing the most common genes and DNA. The V and J calls and clone size are TCRdb's, not the authors'. In this sample the table shows 700,000 to 900,000 distinct CDR3 sequences, around 46% of which occur a single time. The ten largest clones represent roughly 4.9% of the sample.

TCR beta repertoires were profiled from peripheral blood of roughly 13 young patients with multiple sclerosis to demonstrate the VDJtools post-analysis software. The patients with multiple sclerosis were children and adolescents between 6 and 15 years of age. The receptor comes from a girl aged 10 to 17 with multiple sclerosis. The sample comprised blood. Here the chain combines TRBV5-1 and TRBJ2-7, with TRBD1 identical over 9 junction bases. For the CDR3, the sequence is CASSMDRGLSLVYEQYF. The DNA sequence is given as TGCGCCAGCAGCATGGACAGGGGACTATCTCTAGTCTACGAGCAGTACTTC.